These 9 T cell receptor beta chains were sequenced from one sample in a study of OX40 agonist ivuxolimab in advanced cancers. Only in-frame clones appear in the TCRdb table, and some are missing; sequencing was by immunoSEQ multiplex PCR. The table lists 60,000 or so clones, 84% of them singletons. Sequencing was performed on CD4+ or CD8+ T cells sorted from blood, taken in a trial of the OX40 agonist ivuxolimab. The receptors were sampled from an adult with an advanced solid tumor such as melanoma, head and neck, liver or kidney cancer.

This rearrangement joins TRBV6-1 to TRBJ2-7; D is perhaps TRBD1 or TRBD2 (5 bases each). CDR1 and CDR2 (germline): MNHNS, SASEGT. The V end was cut by 0 bases, the J end by 5 bases, with 11 bases between. There are 14 residues in the CDR3. The CDR3 loop reads CASSEAGGFDEQYF. In DNA form, the CDR3 reads TGTGCCAGCAGTGAAGCTGGGGGTTTCGACGAGCAGTACTTC.

The V and J genes are TRBV18 and TRBJ1-4, with D unresolved. The CDR3 spans 14 residues. V was clipped by 4 bases and J by 5 bases, with 11 bases between them. CDR1 KGHSH and CDR2 LQKENI come from the germline V gene. CDR3 residues: CASSLTAFNEKLFF. The CDR3 bases are TGTGCCAGCTCACTAACTGCCTTCAATGAAAAACTGTTTTTT.

This clone was observed a few times. The J gene is TRBJ1-3, the V gene TRBV6-5; TRBD1 matches at 8 bases. Germline V gene lookup returns CDR1 MNHEY and CDR2 SVGAGI. CDR3 length equals 15 residues. V was clipped by 4 bases and J by 4 bases; unmatched bases: 6. The CDR3 spells CASSSPRTGGNTIYF. The CDR3 coding sequence is TGTGCCAGCAGTTCCCCTCGGACAGGGGGAAACACCATATATTTT.

The chain recombines TRBV11-2 with TRBJ2-5; TRBD1 or TRBD2 may be the D gene (5 bases each). The V and J ends lost 2 bases and 5 bases respectively, with 18 bases between them. This CDR3 has 16 amino acids. CDR1 is SGHAT, CDR2 FQNNGV, per germline. The CDR3 region has the DNA TGTGCCAGCAGCTTAAGGACCCAACGGGGCTCGGAGACCCAGTACTTC. Residues: CASSLRTQRGSETQYF.

The chain carries TRBV5-1 and TRBJ1-1, with D possibly being TRBD1 (5 bases). The CDR3 covers 14 residues. From germline, CDR1 is SGHRS and CDR2 YFSETQ. The V end lost 0 bases, the J end lost 6 bases, and 12 bases lay between the germline ends. This chain's CDR3 is CASSLGGTVPEAFF. Written as DNA, the CDR3 is TGCGCCAGCAGCTTGGGGGGGACGGTACCTGAAGCTTTCTTT.

The gene calls are TRBV5-1 and TRBJ1-1; 11 bases are shared with TRBD1. V lost 4 bases and J lost 3; bases outside the gene matches: 5. Germline CDR1 reads SGHRS; CDR2 reads YFSETQ. This CDR3 comprises 15 residues. The CDR3 loop is CASSGGQGAYTEAFF. The CDR3 nucleotides are TGCGCCAGCAGCGGAGGACAGGGGGCCTACACTGAAGCTTTCTTT.

The chain employs TRBV10-3 and TRBJ1-4; 8 bases match TRBD1. The V gene end was trimmed by 1 base and the J gene end by 11 bases; junction bases not matched to a gene: 12. The CDR3 is 16 amino acids. Germline CDR1 is ENHRY and CDR2 is SYGVKD. Written as DNA, the CDR3 is TGTGCCATCAGTGAGTACGTGGGACAGGAGGTGGTCAAACTGTTTTTT. This sequence encodes CAISEYVGQEVVKLFF.

The chain is built from TRBV6-1 and TRBJ2-2; D remains ambiguous. The CDR3 has 14 residues. With 1 base removed from V and 7 bases from J, the gap between germline ends came to 10 bases. Germline assignment: CDR1 MNHNS and CDR2 SASEGT. CDR3 nucleotide sequence: TGTGCCAGCAGTGAAGATACAGCAGGCGGGGAGCTGTTTTTT. This codes for CASSEDTAGGELFF.

This clone was seen a few times. The chain employs TRBV6-5 and TRBJ1-5; no clear D gene. This CDR3 has 14 residues. Germline lookup yields CDR1 MNHEY and CDR2 SVGAGI. The V and J ends lost 5 bases and 3 bases respectively, with 11 bases between them. CDR3 coding DNA: TGTGCCAGCAGTAGCCGGGCCGACAATCAGCCCCAGCATTTT. Translating it yields CASSSRADNQPQHF.